The 31 T cell receptor beta chains below come from one sample, sequenced in a study of blood T cell repertoires in COVID-19. This table comes from immunoSEQ multiplex PCR, and its TCRdb copy is limited to in-frame clones, with some not included. The sample shows under 450,000 clones, 70% to 90% of them seen only once. Sequencing input: peripheral blood. Receptors were obtained from a woman in her 50s with COVID-19, enrolled during active disease.

This rearrangement joins TRBV28 to TRBJ1-6; maybe TRBD1 (6 bases). Germline V lookup: CDR1 MDHEN, CDR2 SYDVKM. V was pared by 10 bases and J by 1 base, with 23 bases between. The CDR3 is 18 amino acids. The CDR3 bases are TGTGCCACCGCGTCAGGTTTATCAGGGGCTTCCTATAATTCACCCCTCCACTTT. It encodes CATASGLSGASYNSPLHF.

The CDR3 bases are TGTGCCAGCAGCCAAGAGGGACTCGGACTAGTGGCAGATACGCAGTATTTT. Translation: CASSQEGLGLVADTQYF. V and J are TRBV3-1 (or the pseudogene TRBV3-2) and TRBJ2-3, with TRBD2 identical over 7 bases. Germline assignment: CDR1 LGHDT and CDR2 YNNKEL (reference sequence). The CDR3 covers 17 residues. The trim removed 0 bases at V and 4 bases at J, leaving 10 bases unmatched.

The V and J genes are TRBV6-6 and TRBJ2-7; the D gene is possibly TRBD2 (6 bases). V dropped 2 bases and J dropped 4 bases, with 12 bases sitting between them. The CDR3 covers 14 residues. The V gene's germline CDR1 is MNHNY and CDR2 SVGAGI (reference sequence). CDR3 sequence reads: CASSYPGEAYEQYF. As DNA, the CDR3 is TGTGCCAGCAGTTACCCCGGGGAGGCATACGAGCAGTACTTC.

This sequence joins TRBV4-2 and TRBJ2-7; the match to TRBD1 covers 8 bases. CDR3 length equals 15 residues. From germline, CDR1 is LGHNA and CDR2 YNFKEQ. V lost 4 bases to trimming and J lost 1 base; unmatched junction nucleotides: 6. The CDR3 DNA sequence: TGTGCCAGCAGCCCGGGGTGGGACAGGTCCTACGAGCAGTACTTC. Encoded protein: CASSPGWDRSYEQYF.

The table lists this clone with a count of one. The chain is built from TRBV3-1 (or the pseudogene TRBV3-2) and TRBJ2-7; 10 nucleotides agree with TRBD2. The V and J ends lost 4 bases and 1 base, in that order; junction bases with no gene match: 4. The CDR3 covers 15 residues. CDR1 is LGHDT, CDR2 YNNKEL, per germline (reference sequence). The CDR3 region has the DNA TGTGCCAGCAGCCTCCTTAGCGGGGGGTCCTACGAGCAGTACTTC. This codes for CASSLLSGGSYEQYF.

Only one count was recorded for this clone. The chain employs TRBV4-1 and TRBJ2-7; 12 bases fit TRBD2. Germline assignment: CDR1 MGHRA and CDR2 YSYEKL. The length of the CDR3 is 16 residues. With V trimmed by 4 bases and J by 9 bases, 13 bases remained unmatched. CDR3 nucleotide sequence: TGCGCCAGCAGCCCGGCGACTTGGACTAGCGGGGACGGGCAGTACTTC. Translating it yields CASSPATWTSGDGQYF.

The chain combines TRBV18 with TRBJ2-5; D gene uncertain. V lost 2 bases, J lost 5 bases, and 6 bases lay in between. Germline-derived CDR1 and CDR2 are KGHSH and LQKENI. CDR3 length: 12 residues. The CDR3 nucleotides read TGTGCCAGCTCACCAGAAGAGGAGACCCAGTACTTC. It specifies CASSPEEETQYF.

CDR3 nucleotide sequence: TGTGCCAGCAGTGAAGGGAGGGGGGGTTATTCACCCCTCCACTTT. Amino acid sequence: CASSEGRGGYSPLHF. The V call is TRBV6-1, the J call TRBJ1-6, with a tentative D call TRBD1 (6 bases). The germline CDR1 and CDR2 sequences are MNHNS and SASEGT. The CDR3 loop spans 15 amino acids. V dropped 1 base and J dropped 8 bases, with 12 bases sitting between them.

The chain carries TRBV7-2 and TRBJ1-2, with a weak D call TRBD1 (5 bases). Germline CDR1 is SGHTA and CDR2 is FQGNSA. The CDR3 is 14 residues long. V was cut by 5 bases and J by 11 bases, with 21 bases left in between. The DNA of the CDR3 is TGTGCCAGCAGCCTCCAGGGAGGGCAGGGAAGTTACACCTTC. Its protein product is CASSLQGGQGSYTF.

The chain couples TRBV29-1 to TRBJ2-3; tentative D call: TRBD1 (6 bases). V was pared by 7 bases and J by 1 base, with 21 bases between. Germline values: CDR1 SQVTM, CDR2 ANQGSEA. CDR3 length: 16 residues. The CDR3 nucleotides read TGCAGCGCTCCTAGTATTAGGGGGTACCGCACAGATACGCAGTATTTT. It translates to CSAPSIRGYRTDTQYF.

The chain uses TRBV7-9 and TRBJ2-1; 8 nucleotides agree with TRBD1. Germline V CDR1 and CDR2: SEHNR, FQNEAQ (reference sequence). The CDR3 consists of 16 residues. With 0 bases clipped from V and 6 bases from J, the junction kept 7 bases outside the gene matches. The CDR3 nucleotides read TGTGCCAGCAGCTTAGCGACGGGACAGGTCGCCAATGAGCAGTTCTTC. Translating gives CASSLATGQVANEQFF.

The rearrangement uses TRBV15 and TRBJ2-7; 8 bases are a match to TRBD1. The ends lost 6 bases at V and 5 bases at J; junction bases unmatched: 6. The CDR3 is 13 amino acids. Germline V lookup: CDR1 LNHNV, CDR2 YYDKDF (reference sequence). The CDR3 sequence is CATRMDRVNEQYF. The CDR3 DNA follows: TGTGCCACCAGGATGGACAGGGTCAACGAGCAGTACTTC. The whole variable domain, filled in from reference TRBV15 and TRBJ2-7, reads DAMVIQNPRYQVTQFGKPVTLSCSQTLNHNVMYWYQQKSSQAPKLLFHYYDKDFNNEADTPDNFQSRRPNTSFCFLDIRSPGLGDTAMYLCATRMDRVNEQYFGPGTRLTVT.

The chain recombines TRBV9 with TRBJ2-1; a weak D match, TRBD1 (6 bases). Deletions cut 2 bases from V and 3 bases from J, with 9 bases between. The CDR3 has 14 amino acids. Germline V gives CDR1 SGDLS, CDR2 YYNGEE. The CDR3 sequence is CASSVAGVYNEQFF. The CDR3 DNA is TGTGCCAGCAGCGTCGCAGGGGTCTACAATGAGCAGTTCTTC.

The chain carries TRBV12-3 or TRBV12-4 and TRBJ2-7; D call uncertain. The CDR3 consists of 12 residues. Trimming took 1 base from V and 3 from J, leaving 4 bases between them. The CDR3 coding sequence is TGTGCCAGCAGTTTAGTAATCTACGAGCAGTACTTC. It translates to CASSLVIYEQYF.

The chain links TRBV2 to TRBJ1-2, with a possible D match to TRBD1 (6 bases). Looked up from germline, CDR1 is SNHLY and CDR2 is FYNNEI. V lost 5 bases and J lost 8, with 18 bases in between. The CDR3 spans 14 residues. CDR3 DNA sequence: TGTGCCAGCAGTCCCCCCGGGACAAAAGGGGGCTACACCTTC. It translates to CASSPPGTKGGYTF.

This clone came up a few times. The V gene is TRBV3-1 (or the pseudogene TRBV3-2), the J gene TRBJ2-7; perhaps TRBD1 as D (5 bases). CDR1 LGHDT and CDR2 YNNKEL come from the germline V gene (reference sequence). The germline V and J ends were trimmed by 0 bases and 7 bases, with 16 bases remaining between them. The CDR3 is 15 residues long. The CDR3 is CASSQDRGAGREQYF. The CDR3 nucleotides are TGTGCCAGCAGCCAAGATCGTGGGGCAGGTCGAGAGCAGTACTTC.

The gene calls are TRBV19 and TRBJ1-1; TRBD1 agrees at 7 bases. After removal of 4 bases from V and 4 bases from J, the junction contained 9 bases not matched to a gene. Germline assignment: CDR1 LNHDA and CDR2 SQIVND (reference sequence). There are 15 residues in the CDR3. The CDR3 sequence: CASSTQQGVGTEAFF. CDR3 in DNA: TGTGCCAGTAGTACCCAGCAGGGGGTCGGCACTGAAGCTTTCTTT.

A remark on this clone: Different DNA sequences within this sample yield the same CDR3. This chain links TRBV28 with TRBJ1-6; no definite D call. Trimming removed 2 bases at V and 5 bases at J, with 10 bases between. The CDR3 runs 15 residues. In germline, CDR1 is MDHEN, CDR2 SYDVKM. Written as DNA, the CDR3 is TGTGCCAGCAGTTTACCCCTCGGGGATAATTCACCCCTCCACTTT. Protein sequence: CASSLPLGDNSPLHF.

CDR3 amino acids: CASRISGGTDTQYF. The CDR3 region has the DNA TGTGCCAGCCGGATAAGCGGGGGTACAGATACGCAGTATTTT. The chain joins TRBV2 to TRBJ2-3; TRBD2 agrees at 8 bases. Germline trimming cut 8 bases from V and 3 bases from J; bases unmatched to any gene: 7. Per germline, CDR1 SNHLY and CDR2 FYNNEI. This CDR3 has 14 residues.

The chain couples TRBV30 to TRBJ2-1; D not certain. This CDR3 is 14 amino acids long. Trimming left V 1 base short and J 2 bases short, with 9 bases between. The germline V gene encodes CDR1 GTSNPN and CDR2 SVGIG (reference sequence). This chain's CDR3 is CAWSEEVAYNEQFF. In DNA, the CDR3 is TGTGCCTGGAGTGAAGAGGTTGCCTACAATGAGCAGTTCTTC.

The chain is built from TRBV19 and TRBJ2-7; 12 bases match TRBD1. Germline loops: CDR1 LNHDA, CDR2 SQIVND (reference sequence). The CDR3 is made up of 15 amino acids. The trim removed 5 bases at V and 0 bases at J, leaving 2 bases unmatched. CDR3 in amino acids: CASSEGQGASYEQYF. In DNA, the CDR3 is TGTGCCAGTAGTGAGGGACAGGGGGCCTCCTACGAGCAGTACTTC.

The chain couples TRBV28 to TRBJ2-1; the D is unclear. CDR3 size: 11 residues. Germline CDR1 reads MDHEN; CDR2 reads SYDVKM. The V end was cut by 7 bases, the J end by 4 bases, with 5 bases between. CDR3 sequence (DNA): TGTGCCAGCAATCGGTACAATGAGCAGTTCTTC. It codes for CASNRYNEQFF.

About this clone itself: This CDR3 is also generated by other DNA sequences in the sample. The chain has TRBV20-1 and TRBJ2-7; weak D call: TRBD2 (5 bases). CDR3 length: 11 amino acids. V lost 3 bases and J lost 5, with 8 bases in between. Germline CDR1 reads DFQATT; CDR2 reads SNEGSKA (reference sequence). CDR3 sequence reads: CSASRGHEQYF. The CDR3 bases are TGCAGTGCTAGTCGAGGGCACGAGCAGTACTTC.

This clone appeared a single time. The chain recombines TRBV11-3 with TRBJ2-1, with 8 bases matching TRBD2. V was clipped by 3 bases and J by 4 bases; unmatched bases: 5. CDR1 and CDR2 from the germline V gene are SGHNT and YENEEA. This CDR3 is built from 15 residues. CDR3 loop: CASSLDGGGYNEQFF. The CDR3, as DNA: TGTGCCAGCAGCTTGGACGGGGGGGGTTACAATGAGCAGTTCTTC.

The J gene is TRBJ2-1, the V gene TRBV10-2; 8 bases are shared with TRBD2. The CDR3 is 17 residues long. Germline CDR1 is WSHSY and CDR2 is SAAADI. V lost 4 bases and J lost 5; bases outside the gene matches: 13. The CDR3, as DNA: TGCGCCAGCAGTGTTTTCGGGGGGGCCCCCTCAGACAATGAGCAGTTCTTC. This encodes CASSVFGGAPSDNEQFF.

The chain is built from TRBV6-5 and TRBJ2-7; a weak D match, TRBD2 (5 bases). The ends were cut back, 6 bases at V and 4 bases at J, with 13 bases in the middle. The CDR3 has 13 amino acids. Germline CDR1 reads MNHEY; CDR2 reads SVGAGI. CDR3 protein: CASRPPGIYEQYF. CDR3 bases: TGTGCCAGCAGGCCCCCCGGGATTTACGAGCAGTACTTC.

Here the CDR3 reads CASSYTGRGETQYF. DNA of the CDR3: TGTGCCAGCAGTTACACTGGCCGGGGGGAGACCCAGTACTTC. This chain joins TRBV6-5 and TRBJ2-5; D may be TRBD2 (6 bases). V dropped 2 bases and J dropped 5 bases, with 12 bases sitting between them. The CDR3 loop spans 14 amino acids. CDR1 and CDR2 from the germline V gene are MNHEY and SVGAGI.

The chain recombines TRBV12-3 or TRBV12-4 with TRBJ1-1; unclear D gene. This CDR3 spans 13 amino acids. Trimming removed 6 bases at V and 3 bases at J, with 11 bases between. CDR3 sequence (DNA): TGTGCCAGCAGATCAACAGTAGACACTGAAGCTTTCTTT. Translated, it gives CASRSTVDTEAFF.

This chain connects TRBV7-2 to TRBJ1-5; D unresolved. The CDR3 is 13 amino acids. Germline assignment: CDR1 SGHTA and CDR2 FQGNSA. Trimming removed 5 bases at V and 5 bases at J, with 10 bases between. CDR3 protein: CASSVKRDQPQHF. As DNA, the CDR3 is TGTGCCAGCAGCGTAAAGAGGGATCAGCCCCAGCATTTT.

The V call is TRBV11-2, the J call TRBJ1-5; D may be TRBD1 (6 bases). Germline lookup yields CDR1 SGHAT and CDR2 FQNNGV. The CDR3 runs to 13 residues. Trimming took 5 bases from V and 7 from J, leaving 12 bases between them. The CDR3 DNA sequence: TGTGCCAGCAGCCCGTTCCAGGGGCAGCCCCAGCATTTT. Protein: CASSPFQGQPQHF.

CDR3 region: CASSVGQGAGSPLHF. CDR3 coding DNA: TGTGCCAGTAGTGTCGGACAGGGGGCTGGTTCACCCCTCCACTTT. This sequence joins TRBV19 and TRBJ1-6; the match to TRBD1 covers 11 bases. The junction had 6 bases not matched to a gene; V was cut back by 5 bases and J by 9 bases. The CDR3 has 15 amino acids. Looked up from germline, CDR1 is LNHDA and CDR2 is SQIVND (reference sequence). Full variable domain (missing parts from reference TRBV19 and TRBJ1-6): DGGITQSPKYLFRKEGQNVTLSCEQNLNHDAMYWYRQDPGQGLRLIYYSQIVNDFQKGDIAEGYSVSREKKESFPLTVTSAQKNPTAFYLCASSVGQGAGSPLHFGNGTRLTVT.